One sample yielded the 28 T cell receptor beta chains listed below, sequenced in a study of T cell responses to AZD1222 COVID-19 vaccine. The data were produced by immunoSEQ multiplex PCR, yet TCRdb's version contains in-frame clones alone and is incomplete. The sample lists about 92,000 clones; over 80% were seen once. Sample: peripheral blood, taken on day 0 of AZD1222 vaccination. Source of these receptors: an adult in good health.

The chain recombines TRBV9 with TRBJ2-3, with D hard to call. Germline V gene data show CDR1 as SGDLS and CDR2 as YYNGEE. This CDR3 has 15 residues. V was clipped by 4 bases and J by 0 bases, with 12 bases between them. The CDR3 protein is CASSSTVGSTDTQYF. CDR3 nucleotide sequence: TGTGCCAGCAGCTCTACGGTGGGTAGCACAGATACGCAGTATTTT.

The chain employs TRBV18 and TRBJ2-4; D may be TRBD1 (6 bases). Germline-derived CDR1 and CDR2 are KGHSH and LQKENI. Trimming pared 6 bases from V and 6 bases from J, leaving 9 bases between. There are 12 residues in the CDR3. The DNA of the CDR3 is TGTGCCAGCTCTCAGGACAGAAACATTCAGTACTTC. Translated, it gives CASSQDRNIQYF. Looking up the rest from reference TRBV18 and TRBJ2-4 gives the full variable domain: NAGVMQNPRHLVRRRGQEARLRCSPMKGHSHVYWYRQLPEEGLKFMVYLQKENIIDESGMPKERFSAEFPKEGPSILRIQQVVRGDSAAYFCASSQDRNIQYFGAGTRLSVL.

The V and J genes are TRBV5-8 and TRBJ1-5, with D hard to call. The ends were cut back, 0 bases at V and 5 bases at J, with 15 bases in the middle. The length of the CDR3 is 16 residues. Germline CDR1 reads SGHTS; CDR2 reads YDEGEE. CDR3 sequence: CASSLAGRFNDQPQHF. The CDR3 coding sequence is TGTGCCAGCAGCTTGGCAGGACGCTTTAACGATCAGCCCCAGCATTTT.

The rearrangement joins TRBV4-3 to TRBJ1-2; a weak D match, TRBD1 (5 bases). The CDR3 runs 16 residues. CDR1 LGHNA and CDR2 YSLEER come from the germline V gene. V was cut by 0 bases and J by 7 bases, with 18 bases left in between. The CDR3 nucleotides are TGCGCCAGCAGCCAAGAGGGCGGGGGGAGATTTTCTGGCTACACCTTC. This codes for CASSQEGGGRFSGYTF.

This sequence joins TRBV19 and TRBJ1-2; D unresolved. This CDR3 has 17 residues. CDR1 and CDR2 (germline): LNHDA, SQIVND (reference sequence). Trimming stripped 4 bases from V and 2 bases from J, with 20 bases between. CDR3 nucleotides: TGTGCCAGTAGTAGAGGGCAGCTCGAGGGCAGGAACTATGGCTACACCTTC. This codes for CASSRGQLEGRNYGYTF.

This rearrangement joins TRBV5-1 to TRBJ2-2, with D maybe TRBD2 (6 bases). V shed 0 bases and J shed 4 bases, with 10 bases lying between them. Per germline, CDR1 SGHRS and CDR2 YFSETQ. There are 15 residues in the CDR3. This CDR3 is CASSLDGGGTGELFF. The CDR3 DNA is TGCGCCAGCAGCTTGGACGGGGGAGGCACCGGGGAGCTGTTTTTT. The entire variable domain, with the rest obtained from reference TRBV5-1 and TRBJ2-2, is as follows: KAGVTQTPRYLIKTRGQQVTLSCSPISGHRSVSWYQQTPGQGLQFLFEYFSETQRNKGNFPGRFSGRQFSNSRSEMNVSTLELGDSALYLCASSLDGGGTGELFFGEGSRLTVL.

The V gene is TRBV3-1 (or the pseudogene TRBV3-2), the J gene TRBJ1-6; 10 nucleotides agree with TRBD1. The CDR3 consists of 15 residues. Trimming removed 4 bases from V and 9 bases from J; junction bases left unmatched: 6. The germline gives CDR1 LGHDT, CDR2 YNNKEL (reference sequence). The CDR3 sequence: CASSPRDRGSSPLHF. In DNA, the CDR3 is TGTGCCAGCAGCCCCCGGGACAGGGGTAGTTCACCCCTCCACTTT.

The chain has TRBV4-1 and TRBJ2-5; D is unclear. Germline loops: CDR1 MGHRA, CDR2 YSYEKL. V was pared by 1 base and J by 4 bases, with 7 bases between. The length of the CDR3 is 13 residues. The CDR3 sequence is CASSQGWVETQYF. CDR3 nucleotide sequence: TGCGCCAGCAGCCAAGGTTGGGTAGAGACCCAGTACTTC.

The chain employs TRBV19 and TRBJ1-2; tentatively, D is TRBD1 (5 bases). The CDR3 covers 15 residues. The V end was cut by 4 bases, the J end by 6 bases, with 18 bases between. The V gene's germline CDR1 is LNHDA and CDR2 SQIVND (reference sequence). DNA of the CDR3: TGTGCCAGTAGTACCGGACAAGGGATACGAAATGGCTACACCTTC. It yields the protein CASSTGQGIRNGYTF.

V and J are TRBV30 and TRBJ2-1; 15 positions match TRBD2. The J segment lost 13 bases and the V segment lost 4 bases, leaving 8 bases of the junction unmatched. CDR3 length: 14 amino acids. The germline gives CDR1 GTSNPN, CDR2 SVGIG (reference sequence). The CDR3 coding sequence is TGTGCCTGGATAGGGGGACTAGCGGGAGGACCTCAGTTCTTC. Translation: CAWIGGLAGGPQFF.

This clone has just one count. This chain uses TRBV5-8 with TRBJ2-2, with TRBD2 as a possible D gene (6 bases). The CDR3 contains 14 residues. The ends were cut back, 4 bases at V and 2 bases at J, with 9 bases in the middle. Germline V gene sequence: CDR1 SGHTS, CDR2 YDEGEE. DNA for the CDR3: TGTGCCAGCAGCCACGGGGGTAACACCGGGGAGCTGTTTTTT. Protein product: CASSHGGNTGELFF. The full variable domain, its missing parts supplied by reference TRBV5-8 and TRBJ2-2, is EAGVTQSPTHLIKTRGQQATLRCSPISGHTSVYWYQQALGLGLQFLLWYDEGEERNRGNFPPRFSGRQFPNYSSELNVNALELEDSALYLCASSHGGNTGELFFGEGSRLTVL.

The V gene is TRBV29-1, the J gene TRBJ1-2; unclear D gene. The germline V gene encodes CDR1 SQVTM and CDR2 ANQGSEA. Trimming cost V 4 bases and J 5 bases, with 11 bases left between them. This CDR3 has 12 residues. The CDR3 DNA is TGCAGCGTTGTTCGGACCGAGTATGGCTACACCTTC. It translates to CSVVRTEYGYTF.

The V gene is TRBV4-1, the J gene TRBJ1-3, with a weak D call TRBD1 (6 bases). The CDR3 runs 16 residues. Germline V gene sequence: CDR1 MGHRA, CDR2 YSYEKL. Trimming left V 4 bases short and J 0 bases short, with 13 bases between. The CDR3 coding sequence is TGCGCCAGCAGCCCCTTTACGACAGGCTCTGGAAACACCATATATTTT. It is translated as CASSPFTTGSGNTIYF.

CDR3 in amino acids: CASSFLPGGGSSGANVLTF. The CDR3 DNA follows: TGTGCCAGCAGCTTCCTACCCGGGGGCGGGAGCTCTGGGGCCAACGTCCTGACTTTC. The rearrangement joins TRBV7-9 to TRBJ2-6; tentatively, D is TRBD2 (7 bases). This CDR3 is 19 amino acids long. Germline CDR1 reads SEHNR; CDR2 reads FQNEAQ (reference sequence). V lost 3 bases, J lost 0 bases, and 18 bases lay in between.

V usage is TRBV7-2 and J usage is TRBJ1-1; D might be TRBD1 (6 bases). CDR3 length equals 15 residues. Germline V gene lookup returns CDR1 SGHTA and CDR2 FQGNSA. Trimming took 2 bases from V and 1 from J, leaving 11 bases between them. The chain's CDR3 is CASSLRDTSNTEAFF. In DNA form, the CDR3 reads TGTGCCAGCAGCTTAAGGGACACTTCGAACACTGAAGCTTTCTTT. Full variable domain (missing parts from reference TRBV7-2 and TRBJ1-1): GAGVSQSPSNKVTEKGKDVELRCDPISGHTALYWYRQSLGQGLEFLIYFQGNSAPDKSGLPSDRFSAERTGGSVSTLTIQRTQQEDSAVYLCASSLRDTSNTEAFFGQGTRLTVV.

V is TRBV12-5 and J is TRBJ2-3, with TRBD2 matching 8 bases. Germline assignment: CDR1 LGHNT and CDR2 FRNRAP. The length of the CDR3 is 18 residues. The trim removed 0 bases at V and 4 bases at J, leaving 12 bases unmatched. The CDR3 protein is CASGLVLDGRASADTQYF. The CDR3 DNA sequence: TGTGCTAGTGGTTTGGTACTTGACGGGAGGGCGTCCGCAGATACGCAGTATTTT.

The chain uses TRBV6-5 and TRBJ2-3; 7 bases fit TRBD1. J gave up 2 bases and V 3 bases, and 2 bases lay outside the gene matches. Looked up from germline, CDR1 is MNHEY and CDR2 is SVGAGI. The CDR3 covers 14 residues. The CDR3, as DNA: TGTGCCAGCAGTTATGGGACAGACACAGATACGCAGTATTTT. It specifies CASSYGTDTDTQYF.

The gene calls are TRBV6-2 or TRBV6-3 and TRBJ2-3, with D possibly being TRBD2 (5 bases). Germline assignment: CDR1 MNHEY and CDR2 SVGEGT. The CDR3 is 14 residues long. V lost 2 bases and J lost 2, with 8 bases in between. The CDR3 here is CASSYREPTDTQYF. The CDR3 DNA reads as TGTGCCAGCAGTTACAGGGAGCCCACAGATACGCAGTATTTT.

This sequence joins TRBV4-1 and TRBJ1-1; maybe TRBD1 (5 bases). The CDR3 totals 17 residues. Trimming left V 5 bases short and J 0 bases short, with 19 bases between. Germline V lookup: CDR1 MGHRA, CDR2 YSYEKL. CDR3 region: CASSTSPGTSMNTEAFF. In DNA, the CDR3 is TGCGCCAGCAGCACCTCCCCCGGGACTTCGATGAACACTGAAGCTTTCTTT.

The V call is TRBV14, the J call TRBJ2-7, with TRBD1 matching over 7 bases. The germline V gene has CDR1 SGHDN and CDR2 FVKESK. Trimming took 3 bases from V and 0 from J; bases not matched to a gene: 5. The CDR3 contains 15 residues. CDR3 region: CASSHPGQSSYEQYF. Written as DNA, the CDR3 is TGTGCCAGCAGCCATCCGGGACAGAGCTCCTACGAGCAGTACTTC. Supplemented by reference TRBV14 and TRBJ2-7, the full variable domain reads EAGVTQFPSHSVIEKGQTVTLRCDPISGHDNLYWYRRVMGKEIKFLLHFVKESKQDESGMPNNRFLAERTGGTYSTLKVQPAELEDSGVYFCASSHPGQSSYEQYFGPGTRLTVT.

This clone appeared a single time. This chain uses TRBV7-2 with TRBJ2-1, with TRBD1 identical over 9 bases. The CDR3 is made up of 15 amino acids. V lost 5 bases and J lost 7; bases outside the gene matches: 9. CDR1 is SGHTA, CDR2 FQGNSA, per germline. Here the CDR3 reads CASSRAVQGANEQFF. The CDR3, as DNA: TGTGCCAGCAGCCGCGCCGTACAGGGGGCGAATGAGCAGTTCTTC.

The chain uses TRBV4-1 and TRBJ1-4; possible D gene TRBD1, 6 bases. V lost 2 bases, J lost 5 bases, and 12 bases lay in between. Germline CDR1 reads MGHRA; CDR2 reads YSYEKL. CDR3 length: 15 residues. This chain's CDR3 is CASSQQTGMNEKLFF. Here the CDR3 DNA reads TGCGCCAGCAGCCAACAGACAGGAATGAATGAAAAACTGTTTTTT.

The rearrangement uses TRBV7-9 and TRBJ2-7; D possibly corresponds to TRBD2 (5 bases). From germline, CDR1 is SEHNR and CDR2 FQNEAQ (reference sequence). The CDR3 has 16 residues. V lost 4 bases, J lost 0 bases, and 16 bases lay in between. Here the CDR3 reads CASSSDRTADSYEQYF. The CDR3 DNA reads TGTGCCAGCAGCTCGGACCGAACAGCGGACTCCTACGAGCAGTACTTC.

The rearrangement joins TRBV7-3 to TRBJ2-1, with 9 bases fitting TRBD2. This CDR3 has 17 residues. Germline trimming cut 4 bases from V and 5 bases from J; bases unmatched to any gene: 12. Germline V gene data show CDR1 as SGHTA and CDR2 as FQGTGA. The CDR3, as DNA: TGTGCCAGCAGCTCCAGGGAGGCTAGCGGGACCCACAATGAGCAGTTCTTC. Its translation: CASSSREASGTHNEQFF.

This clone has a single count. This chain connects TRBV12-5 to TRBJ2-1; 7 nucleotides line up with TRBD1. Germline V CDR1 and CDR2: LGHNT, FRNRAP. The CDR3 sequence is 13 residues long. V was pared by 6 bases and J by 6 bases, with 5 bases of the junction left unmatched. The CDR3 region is CASGLDRANEQFF. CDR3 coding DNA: TGTGCTAGTGGGCTAGACAGGGCCAATGAGCAGTTCTTC.

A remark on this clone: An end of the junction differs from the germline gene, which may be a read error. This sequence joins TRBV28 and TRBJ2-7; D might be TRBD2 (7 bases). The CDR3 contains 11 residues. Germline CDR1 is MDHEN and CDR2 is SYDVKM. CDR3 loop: CASTWGRERHF. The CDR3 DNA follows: TGTGCCAGCACCTGGGGGCGGGAGAGACACTTC.

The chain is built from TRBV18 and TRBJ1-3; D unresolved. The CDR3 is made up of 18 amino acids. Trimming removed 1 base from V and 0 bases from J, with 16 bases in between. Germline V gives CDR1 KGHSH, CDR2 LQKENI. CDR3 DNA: TGTGCCAGCTCACCACATAACGCAGCGCGCGTCTCTGGAAACACCATATATTTT. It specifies CASSPHNAARVSGNTIYF.

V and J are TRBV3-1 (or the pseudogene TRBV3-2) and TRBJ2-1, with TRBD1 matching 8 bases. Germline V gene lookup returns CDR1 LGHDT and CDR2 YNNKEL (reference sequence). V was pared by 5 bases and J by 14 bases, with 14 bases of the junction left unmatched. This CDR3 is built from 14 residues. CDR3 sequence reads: CASSRSQGGEVKFF. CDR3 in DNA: TGTGCCAGCAGCAGATCACAGGGGGGAGAGGTAAAGTTCTTC.